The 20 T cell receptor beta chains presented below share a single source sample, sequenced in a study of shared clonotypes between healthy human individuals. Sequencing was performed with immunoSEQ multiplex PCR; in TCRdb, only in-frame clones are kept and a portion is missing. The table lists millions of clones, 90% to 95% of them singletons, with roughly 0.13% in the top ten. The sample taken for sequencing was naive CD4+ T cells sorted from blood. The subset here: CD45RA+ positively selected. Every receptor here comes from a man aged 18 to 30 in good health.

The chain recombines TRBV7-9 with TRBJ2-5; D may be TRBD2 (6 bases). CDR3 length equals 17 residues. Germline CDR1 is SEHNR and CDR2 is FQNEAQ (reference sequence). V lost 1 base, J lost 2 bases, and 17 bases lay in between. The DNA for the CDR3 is TGTGCCAGCAGCTTAGACCGATTGGCCCGGGGGCAAGAGACCCAGTACTTC. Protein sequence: CASSLDRLARGQETQYF.

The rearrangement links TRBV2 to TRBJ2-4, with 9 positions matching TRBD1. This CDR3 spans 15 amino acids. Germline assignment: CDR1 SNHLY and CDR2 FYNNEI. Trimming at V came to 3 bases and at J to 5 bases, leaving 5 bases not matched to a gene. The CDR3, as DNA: TGTGCCAGCAGTGAGACCGGGACAGGGCAAAACATTCAGTACTTC. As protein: CASSETGTGQNIQYF.

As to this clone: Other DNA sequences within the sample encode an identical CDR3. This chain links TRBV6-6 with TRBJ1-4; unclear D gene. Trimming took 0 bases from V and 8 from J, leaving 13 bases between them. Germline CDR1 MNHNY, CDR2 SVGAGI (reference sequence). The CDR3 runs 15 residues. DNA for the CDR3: TGTGCCAGCAGTTACTCGCGCGGTTCAAACGAAAAACTGTTTTTT. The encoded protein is CASSYSRGSNEKLFF.

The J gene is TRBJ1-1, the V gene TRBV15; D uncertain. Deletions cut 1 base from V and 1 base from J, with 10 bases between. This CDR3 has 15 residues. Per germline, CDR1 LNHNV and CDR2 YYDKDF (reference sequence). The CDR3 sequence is CATSRADRWNTEAFF. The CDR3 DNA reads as TGTGCCACCAGCAGAGCCGACCGATGGAACACTGAAGCTTTCTTT.

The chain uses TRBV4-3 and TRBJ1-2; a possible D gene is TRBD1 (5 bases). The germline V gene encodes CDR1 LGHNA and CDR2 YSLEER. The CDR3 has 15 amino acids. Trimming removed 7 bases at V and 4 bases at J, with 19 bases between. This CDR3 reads CASTPRAGVIYGYTF. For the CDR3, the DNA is TGCGCCAGCACCCCCCGGGCGGGGGTGATCTATGGCTACACCTTC.

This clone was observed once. This chain's CDR3 is CASSQGSRAGGIYEQYF. DNA for the CDR3: TGCGCCAGCAGCCAAGGGTCCCGCGCAGGGGGCATCTACGAGCAGTACTTC. The chain recombines TRBV4-1 with TRBJ2-7; 8 bases are shared with TRBD1. This CDR3 is built from 17 residues. Losses at the gene ends were 1 base for V and 3 bases for J; bases not matched to a gene: 11. The germline CDR1 and CDR2 sequences are MGHRA and YSYEKL.

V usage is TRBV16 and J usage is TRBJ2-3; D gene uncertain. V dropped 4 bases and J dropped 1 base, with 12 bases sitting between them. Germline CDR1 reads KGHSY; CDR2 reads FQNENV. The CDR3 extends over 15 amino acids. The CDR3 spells CASSLSPRGTDTQYF. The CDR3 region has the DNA TGTGCCAGCAGCCTTTCCCCCCGGGGCACAGATACGCAGTATTTT.

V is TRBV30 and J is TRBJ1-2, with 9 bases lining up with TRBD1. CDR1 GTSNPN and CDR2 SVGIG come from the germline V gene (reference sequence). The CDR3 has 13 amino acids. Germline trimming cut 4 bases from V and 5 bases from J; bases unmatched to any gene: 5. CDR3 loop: CAWTADRGYGYTF. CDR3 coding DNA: TGTGCCTGGACCGCGGACAGGGGTTATGGCTACACCTTC.

DNA of the CDR3: TGTGCCAGCAGGTCGGGACAGGGACAGTTCTTC. The encoded protein is CASRSGQGQFF. This chain joins TRBV7-6 and TRBJ2-1, with 9 bases fitting TRBD1. Germline lookup yields CDR1 SGHVS and CDR2 FNYEAQ. With V trimmed by 6 bases and J by 13 bases, 4 bases remained unmatched. This CDR3 has 11 amino acids.

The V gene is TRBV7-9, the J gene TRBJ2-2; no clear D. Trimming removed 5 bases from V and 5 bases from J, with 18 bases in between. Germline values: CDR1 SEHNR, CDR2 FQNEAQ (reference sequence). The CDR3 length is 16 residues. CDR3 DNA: TGTGCCAGCAGCGCCGACACCTTTGGGTTGACCGGGGAGCTGTTTTTT. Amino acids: CASSADTFGLTGELFF. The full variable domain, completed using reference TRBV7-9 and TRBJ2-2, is DTGVSQNPRHKITKRGQNVTFRCDPISEHNRLYWYRQTLGQGPEFLTYFQNEAQLEKSRLLSDRFSAERPKGSFSTLEIQRTEQGDSAMYLCASSADTFGLTGELFFGEGSRLTVL.

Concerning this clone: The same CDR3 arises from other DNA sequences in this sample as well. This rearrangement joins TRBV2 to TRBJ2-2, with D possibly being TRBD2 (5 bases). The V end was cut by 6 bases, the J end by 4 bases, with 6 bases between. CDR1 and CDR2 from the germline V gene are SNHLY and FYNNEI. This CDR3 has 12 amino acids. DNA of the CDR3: TGTGCCAGCAGGGGAGTCACCGGGGAGCTGTTTTTT. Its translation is CASRGVTGELFF. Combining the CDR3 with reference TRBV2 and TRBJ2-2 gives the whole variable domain EPEVTQTPSHQVTQMGQEVILRCVPISNHLYFYWYRQILGQKVEFLVSFYNNEISEKSEIFDDQFSVERPDGSNFTLKIRSTKLEDSAMYFCASRGVTGELFFGEGSRLTVL.

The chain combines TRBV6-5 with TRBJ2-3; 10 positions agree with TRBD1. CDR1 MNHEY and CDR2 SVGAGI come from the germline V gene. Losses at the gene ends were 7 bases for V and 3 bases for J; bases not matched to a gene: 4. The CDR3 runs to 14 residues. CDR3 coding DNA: TGTGCCAGCAAACCGGGACAGGGGACAGATACGCAGTATTTT. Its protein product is CASKPGQGTDTQYF.

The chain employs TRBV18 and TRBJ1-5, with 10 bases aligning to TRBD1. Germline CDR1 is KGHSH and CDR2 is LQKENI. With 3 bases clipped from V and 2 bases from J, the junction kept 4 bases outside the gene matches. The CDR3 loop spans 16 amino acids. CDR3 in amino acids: CASSPSGTGGNQPQHF. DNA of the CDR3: TGTGCCAGCTCACCCTCCGGGACAGGGGGCAATCAGCCCCAGCATTTT.

CDR3 nucleotide sequence: TGTGCCAGCTCACCAGGTCTAGCGGGAGAAGTGAGCATGTGGGCAGATACGCAGTATTTT. This gives the protein CASSPGLAGEVSMWADTQYF. V usage is TRBV18 and J usage is TRBJ2-3, with 10 bases identical to TRBD2. CDR1 and CDR2 from the germline V gene are KGHSH and LQKENI. The CDR3 loop spans 20 amino acids. With 2 bases clipped from V and 4 bases from J, the junction kept 18 bases outside the gene matches.

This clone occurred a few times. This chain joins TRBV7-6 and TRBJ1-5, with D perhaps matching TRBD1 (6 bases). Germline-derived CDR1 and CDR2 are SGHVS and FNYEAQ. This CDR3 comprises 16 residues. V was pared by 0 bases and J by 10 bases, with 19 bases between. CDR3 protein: CASSLAPRGAISPQHF. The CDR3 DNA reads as TGTGCCAGCAGCTTAGCGCCGAGGGGGGCAATCAGCCCCCAGCATTTT.

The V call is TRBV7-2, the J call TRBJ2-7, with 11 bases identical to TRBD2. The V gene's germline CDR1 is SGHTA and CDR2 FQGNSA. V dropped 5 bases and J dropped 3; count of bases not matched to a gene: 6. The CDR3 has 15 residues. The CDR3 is CASSMGLAVLYEQYF. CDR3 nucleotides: TGTGCCAGCAGCATGGGACTAGCGGTTCTCTACGAGCAGTACTTC.

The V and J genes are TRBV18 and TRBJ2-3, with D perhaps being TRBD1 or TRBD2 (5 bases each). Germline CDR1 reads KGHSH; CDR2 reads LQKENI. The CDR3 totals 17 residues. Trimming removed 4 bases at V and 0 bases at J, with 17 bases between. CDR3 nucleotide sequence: TGTGCCAGCTCACTACAGCAGGGACCCCAGAGCACAGATACGCAGTATTTT. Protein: CASSLQQGPQSTDTQYF.

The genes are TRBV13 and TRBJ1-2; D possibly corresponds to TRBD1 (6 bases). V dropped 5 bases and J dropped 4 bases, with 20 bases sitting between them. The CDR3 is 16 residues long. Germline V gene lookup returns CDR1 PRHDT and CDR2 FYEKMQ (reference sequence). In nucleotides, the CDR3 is TGTGCCAGCAGCCAATATTACAGGGACGGTACCTATGGCTACACCTTC. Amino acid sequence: CASSQYYRDGTYGYTF. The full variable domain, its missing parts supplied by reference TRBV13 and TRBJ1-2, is AAGVIQSPRHLIKEKRETATLKCYPIPRHDTVYWYQQGPGQDPQFLISFYEKMQSDKGSIPDRFSAQQFSDYHSELNMSSLELGDSALYFCASSQYYRDGTYGYTFGSGTRLTVV.

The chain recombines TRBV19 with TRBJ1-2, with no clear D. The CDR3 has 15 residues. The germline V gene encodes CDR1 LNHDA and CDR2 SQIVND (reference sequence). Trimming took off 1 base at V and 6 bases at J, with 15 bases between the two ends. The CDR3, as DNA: TGTGCCAGTAGTATAGTCCAGGCAATTGAGGATGGCTACACCTTC. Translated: CASSIVQAIEDGYTF.

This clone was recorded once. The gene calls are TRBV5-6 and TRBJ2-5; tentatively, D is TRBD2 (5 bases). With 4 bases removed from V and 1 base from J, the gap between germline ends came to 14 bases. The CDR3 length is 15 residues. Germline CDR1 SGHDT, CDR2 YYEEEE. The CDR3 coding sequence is TGTGCCAGCAGCCCCGACTTGGCGGGCCAAGAGACCCAGTACTTC. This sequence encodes CASSPDLAGQETQYF. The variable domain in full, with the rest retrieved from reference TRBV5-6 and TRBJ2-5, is DAGVTQSPTHLIKTRGQQVTLRCSPKSGHDTVSWYQQALGQGPQFIFQYYEEEERQRGNFPDRFSGHQFPNYSSELNVNALLLGDSALYLCASSPDLAGQETQYFGPGTRLLVL.